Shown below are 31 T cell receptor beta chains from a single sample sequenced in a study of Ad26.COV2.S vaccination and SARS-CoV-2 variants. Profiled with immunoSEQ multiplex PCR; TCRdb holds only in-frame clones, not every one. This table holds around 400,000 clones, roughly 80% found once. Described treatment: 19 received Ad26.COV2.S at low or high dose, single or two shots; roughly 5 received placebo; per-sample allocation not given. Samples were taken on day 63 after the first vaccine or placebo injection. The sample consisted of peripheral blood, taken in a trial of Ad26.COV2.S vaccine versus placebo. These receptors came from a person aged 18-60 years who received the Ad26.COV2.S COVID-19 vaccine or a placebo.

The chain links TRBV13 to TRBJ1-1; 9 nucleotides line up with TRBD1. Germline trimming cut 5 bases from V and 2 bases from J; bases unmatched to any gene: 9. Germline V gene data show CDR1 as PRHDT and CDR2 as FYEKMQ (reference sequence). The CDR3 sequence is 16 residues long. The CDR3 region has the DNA TGTGCCAGCAGCCCCACCGGGACAGGGCCTAACACTGAAGCTTTCTTT. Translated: CASSPTGTGPNTEAFF.

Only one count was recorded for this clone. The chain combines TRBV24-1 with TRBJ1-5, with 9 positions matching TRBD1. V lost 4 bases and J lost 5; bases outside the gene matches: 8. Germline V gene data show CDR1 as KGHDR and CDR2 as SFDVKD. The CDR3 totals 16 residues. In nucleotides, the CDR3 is TGTGCCACCAGTGACCTGACAGGGGGAGCCGATCAGCCCCAGCATTTT. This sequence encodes CATSDLTGGADQPQHF.

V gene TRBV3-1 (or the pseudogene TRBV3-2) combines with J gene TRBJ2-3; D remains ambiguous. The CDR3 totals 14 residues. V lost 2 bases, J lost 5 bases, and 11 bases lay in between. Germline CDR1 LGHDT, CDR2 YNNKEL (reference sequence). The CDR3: CASSQLGVEDTQYF. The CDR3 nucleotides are TGTGCCAGCAGCCAACTTGGAGTCGAAGATACGCAGTATTTT.

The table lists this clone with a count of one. Written as DNA, the CDR3 is TGTGCCAGCAGCCCAGGAAGGGGGGTTCTAGCCGGTCAGCCCCAGCATTTT. Translation: CASSPGRGVLAGQPQHF. The gene calls are TRBV7-9 and TRBJ1-5; D is perhaps TRBD1 (6 bases). The CDR3 spans 17 residues. Germline assignment: CDR1 SEHNR and CDR2 FQNEAQ (reference sequence). Trimming took off 5 bases at V and 6 bases at J, with 23 bases between the two ends.

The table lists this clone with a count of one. The chain's CDR3 is CASSEVLRTYTTF. CDR3 sequence (DNA): TGTGCCAGCAGTGAAGTTCTGCGGACCTACACCACCTTC. The chain employs TRBV2 and TRBJ1-2; D is uncertain. Looked up from germline, CDR1 is SNHLY and CDR2 is FYNNEI. The ends were cut back, 1 base at V and 13 bases at J, with 16 bases in the middle. The CDR3 runs 13 residues.

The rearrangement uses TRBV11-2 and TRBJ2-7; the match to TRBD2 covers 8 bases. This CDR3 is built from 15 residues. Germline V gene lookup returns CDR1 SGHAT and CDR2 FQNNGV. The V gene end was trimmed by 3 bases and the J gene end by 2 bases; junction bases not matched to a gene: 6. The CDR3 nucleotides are TGTGCCAGCAGCTTCTTGACTAGCGCAGCCTACGAGCAGTACTTC. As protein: CASSFLTSAAYEQYF.

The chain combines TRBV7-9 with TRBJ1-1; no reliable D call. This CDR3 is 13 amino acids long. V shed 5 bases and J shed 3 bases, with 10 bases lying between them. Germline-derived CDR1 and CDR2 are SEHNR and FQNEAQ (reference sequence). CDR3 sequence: CASSDGVDTEAFF. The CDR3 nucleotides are TGTGCCAGCAGCGATGGGGTGGACACTGAAGCTTTCTTT.

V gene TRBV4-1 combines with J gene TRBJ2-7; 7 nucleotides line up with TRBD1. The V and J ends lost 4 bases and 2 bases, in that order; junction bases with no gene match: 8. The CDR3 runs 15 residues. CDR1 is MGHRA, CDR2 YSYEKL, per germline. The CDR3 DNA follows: TGCGCCAGCAGCCTCGGGACAGTTGGGACCTACGAGCAGTACTTC. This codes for CASSLGTVGTYEQYF.

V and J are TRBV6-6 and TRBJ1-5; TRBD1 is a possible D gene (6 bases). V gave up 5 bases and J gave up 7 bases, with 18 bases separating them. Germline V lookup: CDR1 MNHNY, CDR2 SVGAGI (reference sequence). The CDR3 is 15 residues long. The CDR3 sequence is CASSDNRVAGQPQHF. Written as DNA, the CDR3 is TGTGCCAGCAGTGACAACAGGGTAGCGGGGCAGCCCCAGCATTTT.

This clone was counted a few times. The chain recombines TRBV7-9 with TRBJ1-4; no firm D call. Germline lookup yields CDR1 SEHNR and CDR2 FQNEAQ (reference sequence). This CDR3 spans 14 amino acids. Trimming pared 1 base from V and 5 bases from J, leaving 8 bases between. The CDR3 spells CASSLGERNEKLFF. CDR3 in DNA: TGTGCCAGCAGCTTAGGGGAAAGGAATGAAAAACTGTTTTTT.

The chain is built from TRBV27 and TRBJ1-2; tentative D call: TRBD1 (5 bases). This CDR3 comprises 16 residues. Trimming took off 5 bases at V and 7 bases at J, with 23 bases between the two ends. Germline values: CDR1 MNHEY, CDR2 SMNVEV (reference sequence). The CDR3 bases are TGTGCCAGCAGTAGCCGGGGGGGGAGCAATTTCGGTGGCTACACCTTC. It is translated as CASSSRGGSNFGGYTF.

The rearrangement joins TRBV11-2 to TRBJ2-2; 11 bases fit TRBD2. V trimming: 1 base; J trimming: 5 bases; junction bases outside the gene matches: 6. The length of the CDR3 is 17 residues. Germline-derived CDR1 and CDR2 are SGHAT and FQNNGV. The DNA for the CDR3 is TGTGCCAGCAGCTTAGGGCTAGCGGGGGGACGGACCGGGGAGCTGTTTTTT. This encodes CASSLGLAGGRTGELFF. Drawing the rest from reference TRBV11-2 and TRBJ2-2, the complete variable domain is EAGVAQSPRYKIIEKRQSVAFWCNPISGHATLYWYQQILGQGPKLLIQFQNNGVVDDSQLPKDRFSAERLKGVDSTLKIQPAKLEDSAVYLCASSLGLAGGRTGELFFGEGSRLTVL.

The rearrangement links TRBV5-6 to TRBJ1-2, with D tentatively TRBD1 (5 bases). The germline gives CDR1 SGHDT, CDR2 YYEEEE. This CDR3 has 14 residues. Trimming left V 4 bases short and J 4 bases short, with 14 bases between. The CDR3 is CASSRGPGGYGYTF. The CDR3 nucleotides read TGTGCCAGCAGCAGGGGACCCGGCGGCTATGGCTACACCTTC.

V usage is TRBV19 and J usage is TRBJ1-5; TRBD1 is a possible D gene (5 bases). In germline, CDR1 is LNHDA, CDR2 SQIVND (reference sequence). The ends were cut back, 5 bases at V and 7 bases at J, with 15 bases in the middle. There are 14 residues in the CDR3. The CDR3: CASSFSGPGQPQHF. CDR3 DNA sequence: TGTGCCAGTAGTTTCTCGGGGCCGGGCCAGCCCCAGCATTTT.

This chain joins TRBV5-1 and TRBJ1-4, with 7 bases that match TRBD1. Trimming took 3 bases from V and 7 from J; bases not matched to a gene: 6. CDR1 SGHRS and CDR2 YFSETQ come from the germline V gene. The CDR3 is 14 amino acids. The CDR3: CASSSQGSSEKLFF. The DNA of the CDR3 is TGCGCCAGCAGCTCACAGGGGTCCAGTGAAAAACTGTTTTTT.

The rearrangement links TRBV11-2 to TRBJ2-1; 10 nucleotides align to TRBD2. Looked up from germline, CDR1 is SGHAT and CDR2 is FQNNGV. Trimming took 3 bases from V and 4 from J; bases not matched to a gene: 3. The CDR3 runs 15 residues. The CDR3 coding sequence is TGTGCCAGCAGCTTGGAGCGGGAGGGTTACAATGAGCAGTTCTTC. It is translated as CASSLEREGYNEQFF.

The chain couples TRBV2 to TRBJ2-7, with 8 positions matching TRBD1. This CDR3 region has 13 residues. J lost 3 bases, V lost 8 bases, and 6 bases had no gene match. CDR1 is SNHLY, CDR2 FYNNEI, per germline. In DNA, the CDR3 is TGTGCCAGCTGTCACGGACAGGGCTACGAGCAGTACTTC. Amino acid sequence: CASCHGQGYEQYF.

Here the CDR3 reads CASTINGGTDTQYF. In nucleotides, the CDR3 is TGTGCCAGCACCATAAACGGGGGGACGGATACGCAGTATTTT. The V call is TRBV2, the J call TRBJ2-3; 7 bases align to TRBD2. The CDR3 is 14 residues long. Germline values: CDR1 SNHLY, CDR2 FYNNEI. The V segment lost 7 bases and the J segment 6 bases; nucleotides outside the gene matches: 10.

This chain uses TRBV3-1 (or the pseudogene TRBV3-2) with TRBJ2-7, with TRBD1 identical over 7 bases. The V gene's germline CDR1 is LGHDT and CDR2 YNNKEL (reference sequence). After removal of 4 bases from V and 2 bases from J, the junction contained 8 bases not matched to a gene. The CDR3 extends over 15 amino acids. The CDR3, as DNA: TGTGCCAGCAGCCCCAGGGGCAGGGGGACCTACGAGCAGTACTTC. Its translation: CASSPRGRGTYEQYF.

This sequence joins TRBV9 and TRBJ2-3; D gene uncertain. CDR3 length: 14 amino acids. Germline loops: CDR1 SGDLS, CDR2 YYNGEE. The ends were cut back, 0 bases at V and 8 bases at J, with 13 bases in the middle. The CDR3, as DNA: TGTGCCAGCAGCGTAGAAGAAAGACGAGGTACGCAGTATTTT. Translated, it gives CASSVEERRGTQYF.

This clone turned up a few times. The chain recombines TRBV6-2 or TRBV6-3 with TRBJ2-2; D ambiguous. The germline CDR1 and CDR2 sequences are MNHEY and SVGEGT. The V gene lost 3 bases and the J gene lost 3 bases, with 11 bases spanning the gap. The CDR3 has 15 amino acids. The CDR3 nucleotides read TGTGCCAGCAGTTATAGGGCTAGATACACCGGGGAGCTGTTTTTT. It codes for CASSYRARYTGELFF.

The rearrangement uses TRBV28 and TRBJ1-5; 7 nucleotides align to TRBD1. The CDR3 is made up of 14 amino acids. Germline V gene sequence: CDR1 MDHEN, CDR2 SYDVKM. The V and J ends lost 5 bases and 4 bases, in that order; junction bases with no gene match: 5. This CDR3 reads CASSPGGVNQPQHF. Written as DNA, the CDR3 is TGTGCCAGCAGTCCAGGGGGGGTAAATCAGCCCCAGCATTTT.

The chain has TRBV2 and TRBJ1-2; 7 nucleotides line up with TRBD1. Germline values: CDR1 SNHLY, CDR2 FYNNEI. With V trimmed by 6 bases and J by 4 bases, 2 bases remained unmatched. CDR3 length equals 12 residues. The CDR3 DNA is TGTGCCAGCAGAGACAGGGCCTATGGCTACACCTTC. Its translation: CASRDRAYGYTF.

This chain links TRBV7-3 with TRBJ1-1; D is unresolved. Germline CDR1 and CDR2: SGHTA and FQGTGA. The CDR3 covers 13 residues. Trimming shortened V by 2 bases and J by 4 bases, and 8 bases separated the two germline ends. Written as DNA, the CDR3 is TGTGCCAGCAGCTTAGAGCCCTCCACTGAAGCTTTCTTT. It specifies CASSLEPSTEAFF.

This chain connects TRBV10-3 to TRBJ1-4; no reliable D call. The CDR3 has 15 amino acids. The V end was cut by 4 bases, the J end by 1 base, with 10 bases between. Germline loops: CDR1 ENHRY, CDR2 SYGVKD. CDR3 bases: TGTGCCATCAGTGCCCTTATGGGAACTAATGAAAAACTGTTTTTT. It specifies CAISALMGTNEKLFF.

In nucleotides, the CDR3 is TGTGCCAGCCAGAGGGCGGGTGAGCCCCAGCATTTT. This codes for CASQRAGEPQHF. This sequence joins TRBV6-6 and TRBJ1-5, with D unresolved. Trimming shortened V by 8 bases and J by 8 bases, and 13 bases separated the two germline ends. The CDR3 covers 12 residues. In germline, CDR1 is MNHNY, CDR2 SVGAGI (reference sequence).

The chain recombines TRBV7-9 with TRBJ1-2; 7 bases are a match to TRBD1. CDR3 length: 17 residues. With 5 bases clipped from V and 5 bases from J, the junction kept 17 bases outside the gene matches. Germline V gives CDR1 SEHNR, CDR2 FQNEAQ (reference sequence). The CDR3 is CASSPWTGRHQFYGYTF. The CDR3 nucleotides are TGTGCCAGCAGCCCTTGGACAGGCCGACACCAATTTTATGGCTACACCTTC.

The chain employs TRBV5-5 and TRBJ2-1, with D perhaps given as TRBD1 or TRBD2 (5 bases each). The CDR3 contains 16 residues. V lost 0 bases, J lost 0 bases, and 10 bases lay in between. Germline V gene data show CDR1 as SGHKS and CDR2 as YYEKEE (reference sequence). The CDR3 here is CASSLDGTLSYNEQFF. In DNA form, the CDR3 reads TGTGCCAGCAGCTTGGATGGGACCCTCTCCTACAATGAGCAGTTCTTC.

CDR3 sequence (DNA): TGCGCCAGCAGCCCCAAAACAGACCCCGAATACGAGCAGTACTTC. Protein sequence: CASSPKTDPEYEQYF. The chain carries TRBV4-1 and TRBJ2-7; D gene uncertain. This CDR3 is 15 amino acids long. V lost 4 bases and J 4 bases, leaving 17 bases between the germline ends. CDR1 is MGHRA, CDR2 YSYEKL, per germline.

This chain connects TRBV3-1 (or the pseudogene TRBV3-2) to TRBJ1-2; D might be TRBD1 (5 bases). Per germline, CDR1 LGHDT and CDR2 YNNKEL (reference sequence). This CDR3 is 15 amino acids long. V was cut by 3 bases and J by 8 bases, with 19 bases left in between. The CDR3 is CASSHAGTRFEGYTF. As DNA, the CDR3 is TGTGCCAGCAGCCACGCGGGGACCAGGTTCGAGGGCTACACCTTC.

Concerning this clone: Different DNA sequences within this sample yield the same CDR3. The CDR3 DNA follows: TGCGCCAGCAGCTTTCAGGGGGCGAGGGAGACCCAGTACTTC. Translation gives CASSFQGARETQYF. The rearrangement joins TRBV5-1 to TRBJ2-5; TRBD1 agrees at 8 bases. The V gene end was trimmed by 2 bases and the J gene end by 5 bases; junction bases not matched to a gene: 5. The CDR3 extends over 14 amino acids. Germline CDR1 SGHRS, CDR2 YFSETQ.